The clone carrying this TCR beta chain was seen at least ten times. Germline CDR1 and CDR2: DFQATT and SNEGSKA (reference sequence). V lost 6 bases to trimming and J lost 4 bases; unmatched junction nucleotides: 12. This CDR3 contains 15 residues. The data were obtained in a study of T-cell reconstitution after alpha-beta-depleted transplantation in children. Unique molecular identifiers were built into the TCRbeta library. TCRdb passed the PCR reads through MiXCR, listing each CDR3 protein once. The sample holds some 390,000 distinct CDR3 sequences; approximately 20% are singletons and the top ten take around 4%.

This specimen consisted of PBMCs from the stem cell graft donor, obtained from the stem cell graft. The source is a human donor who donated a stem cell graft to a child with acute myeloid leukemia. V gene TRBV20-1 combines with J gene TRBJ2-1, with 7 bases aligning to TRBD2. As DNA, the CDR3 is TGCAGTGCCCTCGGGCCCAGCGGGATATACAATGAGCAGTTCTTC. It yields the protein CSALGPSGIYNEQFF.